This section outlines one T cell receptor beta chain sequence together with its context. The antigen is undetermined. This record belongs to a study of CD8+ T cells in alopecia areata. Across the study: The share of scalp area affected provided the severity score for treated patients. Points from the study as a whole: Lesional scalp, especially alopecia totalis/universalis, showed higher clonality than normal scalp.

Germline-derived CDR1 and CDR2 are ENHRY and SYGVKD. V was clipped by 2 bases and J by 6 bases, with 5 bases between them. There are 11 residues in the CDR3. Sample treatment: oral pan-JAK inhibitor, 5-10 mg twice daily. Lesional scalp punch biopsies and peripheral blood were collected from alopecia areata patients. Isolated RNA was reverse transcribed into cDNA used as the sequencing template. The method was immunoSEQ multiplex PCR; TCRdb's version includes in-frame clones alone and lacks a portion of them. The sample comprises 120,000 or so clones, 61% of which are singletons, and around 6% rests with the top ten.

This receptor was obtained from a human donor with alopecia areata. This rearrangement joins TRBV10-3 to TRBJ2-7, with D perhaps matching TRBD2 (5 bases). Sample: CD4+ T cells sorted from blood, taken at week 4, from a patient treated with tofacitinib. CDR3 protein: CAISEAGEQYF. In DNA form, the CDR3 reads TGTGCCATCAGTGAGGCGGGCGAGCAGTACTTC.